The 25 T cell receptor beta chains below all came from one sample that was sequenced in a study of blood T cell repertoires in COVID-19. The repertoire was sequenced with immunoSEQ multiplex PCR; TCRdb's copy has only in-frame clones and lacks some. Of approximately 260,000 clones in the sample, around 84% were seen once. Sequenced input: PBMCs or T cells enriched from blood (not recorded which). The receptors stem from a man younger than 40 with acute COVID-19.

The CDR3 region is CASRDRGQGSGGYTF. The CDR3 DNA is TGTGCCAGTCGGGACAGGGGGCAGGGTTCGGGAGGCTACACCTTC. V is TRBV19 and J is TRBJ1-2; 12 nucleotides align to TRBD1. Germline CDR1 reads LNHDA; CDR2 reads SQIVND (reference sequence). This CDR3 comprises 15 residues. The V and J ends lost 8 bases and 8 bases, in that order; junction bases with no gene match: 12.

The chain uses TRBV5-5 and TRBJ2-3; no clear D. Deletions cut 2 bases from V and 5 bases from J, with 9 bases between. CDR3 length: 13 residues. CDR1 and CDR2 (germline): SGHKS, YYEKEE (reference sequence). CDR3 amino acids: CASSFVAVDTQYF. CDR3 DNA sequence: TGTGCCAGCAGCTTCGTAGCTGTAGATACGCAGTATTTT.

This clone has just one count. At one boundary the junction diverges from the germline segment, which might be a read error. This sample includes further DNA sequences coding for the same CDR3. The chain joins TRBV5-1 to TRBJ1-3; no clear D. The V gene's germline CDR1 is SGHRS and CDR2 YFSETQ. CDR3 length: 15 amino acids. The CDR3 DNA sequence: TGTGCCAGCAGCTTGACGACTAGCTCTGGAAACACCATATATTTT. Its protein is CASSLTTSSGNTIYF.

The chain has TRBV5-4 and TRBJ2-1; maybe TRBD1 (5 bases). The ends were cut back, 4 bases at V and 12 bases at J, with 17 bases in the middle. Germline CDR1 SGHNT, CDR2 YYREEE (reference sequence). The CDR3 has 13 amino acids. This CDR3 reads CASSMGTLQGQFF. The DNA for the CDR3 is TGTGCCAGCAGCATGGGAACGCTTCAGGGGCAGTTCTTC.

The chain has TRBV19 and TRBJ2-1, with 12 bases aligning to TRBD2. V lost 1 base to trimming and J lost 3 bases; unmatched junction nucleotides: 4. CDR3 length equals 17 residues. CDR1 and CDR2 (germline): LNHDA, SQIVND (reference sequence). CDR3 bases: TGTGCCAGTAGTATAGCTAGACTAGCGGGAGTCTACAATGAGCAGTTCTTC. This encodes CASSIARLAGVYNEQFF.

This clone came up a few times. The V call is TRBV5-6, the J call TRBJ1-1; 8 bases are a match to TRBD1. CDR3 length equals 16 residues. Germline CDR1 reads SGHDT; CDR2 reads YYEEEE. Trimming cost V 3 bases and J 2 bases; bases outside gene matches: 9. The CDR3 bases are TGTGCCAGCAGCTCCGTGCGAGACAGGGGAAACACTGAAGCTTTCTTT. Amino acids: CASSSVRDRGNTEAFF.

The chain has TRBV19 and TRBJ1-1; D possibly corresponds to TRBD1 (5 bases). The CDR3 is 19 residues long. Germline values: CDR1 LNHDA, CDR2 SQIVND (reference sequence). V was shortened by 7 bases and J by 2 bases, with 29 bases between the two germline ends. This CDR3 reads CASTALFRASPTNNTEAFF. The CDR3 DNA reads as TGTGCCAGTACCGCACTCTTCAGGGCGAGCCCCACTAATAACACTGAAGCTTTCTTT. The variable domain in full, completed from reference TRBV19 and TRBJ1-1, reads DGGITQSPKYLFRKEGQNVTLSCEQNLNHDAMYWYRQDPGQGLRLIYYSQIVNDFQKGDIAEGYSVSREKKESFPLTVTSAQKNPTAFYLCASTALFRASPTNNTEAFFGQGTRLTVV.

Concerning this clone: A junction end diverges from the germline sequence, so it may reflect a read error. The chain combines TRBV5-1 with TRBJ1-1, with TRBD1 identical over 9 bases. Germline V gene data show CDR1 as SGHRS and CDR2 as YFSETQ. This CDR3 contains 15 residues. The CDR3, as DNA: TGTGCCAGCAGCAGGGAGGGACAGGGAGGCACTGAAGCTTTCTTT. This translates into CASSREGQGGTEAFF.

This clone was seen a handful of times. The rearrangement joins TRBV19 to TRBJ2-1, with 7 bases matching TRBD1. Trimming at V came to 1 base and at J to 4 bases, leaving 13 bases not matched to a gene. The germline V gene encodes CDR1 LNHDA and CDR2 SQIVND (reference sequence). CDR3 length equals 18 residues. The CDR3 coding sequence is TGTGCCAGTAGTATAGCCCGAATACAGGGGATTACTTACAATGAGCAGTTCTTC. This sequence encodes CASSIARIQGITYNEQFF.

This clone showed up just once. The rearrangement uses TRBV7-8 and TRBJ1-1, with D perhaps matching TRBD1 (5 bases). CDR3 length: 16 residues. V lost 4 bases and J 1 base, leaving 16 bases between the germline ends. Germline V gene lookup returns CDR1 SGHVS and CDR2 FQNEAQ. The CDR3 region is CASSWGYGGENTEAFF. CDR3 in DNA: TGTGCCAGCAGCTGGGGATATGGAGGGGAGAACACTGAAGCTTTCTTT.

This clone was seen just once. The chain has TRBV6-5 and TRBJ2-1; TRBD2 matches 9 bases. Unmatched junction bases numbered 7, after V lost 0 bases and J lost 7 bases. The CDR3 covers 16 residues. Germline assignment: CDR1 MNHEY and CDR2 SVGAGI. CDR3 residues: CASSYSKREARNEQFF. The CDR3 nucleotides are TGTGCCAGCAGTTACTCAAAGCGGGAGGCGCGGAATGAGCAGTTCTTC.

The chain carries TRBV5-4 and TRBJ2-3, with a possible D match to TRBD2 (7 bases). The germline gives CDR1 SGHNT, CDR2 YYREEE (reference sequence). Trimming left V 4 bases short and J 5 bases short, with 17 bases between. The CDR3 is 15 amino acids. CDR3 amino acids: CASSPPRGAKDTQYF. CDR3 DNA sequence: TGTGCCAGCAGCCCCCCCCGGGGGGCCAAAGATACGCAGTATTTT.

The chain combines TRBV6-2 or TRBV6-3 with TRBJ1-5; no clear D gene. V lost 4 bases and J lost 1, with 5 bases in between. In germline, CDR1 is MNHEY, CDR2 SVGEGT. The CDR3 loop spans 13 amino acids. Written as DNA, the CDR3 is TGTGCCAGCAGTTCCCCAAGCAATCAGCCCCAGCATTTT. This sequence encodes CASSSPSNQPQHF.

This rearrangement joins TRBV6-2 or TRBV6-3 to TRBJ2-2; 9 bases agree with TRBD1. Germline CDR1 and CDR2: MNHEY and SVGEGT. The CDR3 spans 15 residues. Trimming cost V 2 bases and J 6 bases; bases outside gene matches: 4. Here the CDR3 reads CASSYQRQGAGELFF. The CDR3, as DNA: TGTGCCAGCAGTTACCAGCGACAGGGGGCCGGGGAGCTGTTTTTT.

The gene calls are TRBV2 and TRBJ2-1; D unresolved. There are 14 residues in the CDR3. The germline V gene encodes CDR1 SNHLY and CDR2 FYNNEI. The ends were cut back, 3 bases at V and 8 bases at J, with 14 bases in the middle. The CDR3 region has the DNA TGTGCCAGCAGTGATGCTCTATTAATGGATGAGCAGTTCTTC. It yields the protein CASSDALLMDEQFF.

The rearrangement joins TRBV19 to TRBJ1-1; TRBD1 matches at 8 bases. CDR1 is LNHDA, CDR2 SQIVND, per germline (reference sequence). Trimming at V came to 3 bases and at J to 7 bases, leaving 7 bases not matched to a gene. The CDR3 is 14 residues long. The CDR3 loop reads CASSIIRGQSEAFF. Written as DNA, the CDR3 is TGTGCCAGTAGTATTATCAGGGGGCAAAGTGAAGCTTTCTTT.

The chain has TRBV19 and TRBJ2-1; TRBD2 matches at 12 bases. V gave up 6 bases and J gave up 8 bases; unmatched junction bases: 17. The CDR3 runs 18 residues. Germline-derived CDR1 and CDR2 are LNHDA and SQIVND (reference sequence). The CDR3 nucleotides read TGTGCCAGTAGCCACAACGGGTTGACTAGCGGGAGACATCATGAGCAGTTCTTC. This sequence encodes CASSHNGLTSGRHHEQFF.

The chain combines TRBV11-2 with TRBJ2-3; TRBD2 matches 12 bases. The ends lost 3 bases at V and 4 bases at J; junction bases unmatched: 5. Per germline, CDR1 SGHAT and CDR2 FQNNGV. The CDR3 consists of 16 residues. The CDR3 nucleotides are TGTGCCAGCAGCTTGACTAGCGGGAGTAGGGCAGATACGCAGTATTTT. As protein: CASSLTSGSRADTQYF.

This clone showed up just a few times. This chain connects TRBV5-8 to TRBJ1-5; 9 bases line up with TRBD1. This CDR3 is built from 15 residues. The germline V gene encodes CDR1 SGHTS and CDR2 YDEGEE. After removal of 5 bases from V and 1 base from J, the junction contained 4 bases not matched to a gene. CDR3: CASSSGQGSNQPQHF. CDR3 DNA: TGTGCCAGCAGTTCGGGACAGGGAAGCAATCAGCCCCAGCATTTT.

The V call is TRBV10-3, the J call TRBJ1-6; 7 nucleotides agree with TRBD1. The trim removed 6 bases at V and 7 bases at J, leaving 6 bases unmatched. This CDR3 spans 14 amino acids. Germline V gene sequence: CDR1 ENHRY, CDR2 SYGVKD. DNA of the CDR3: TGTGCCATCAGCACAGGGGTTCACAATTCACCCCTCCACTTT. This codes for CAISTGVHNSPLHF.

The chain links TRBV4-1 to TRBJ1-2, with D possibly matching TRBD1 (5 bases). Per germline, CDR1 MGHRA and CDR2 YSYEKL. V shed 4 bases and J shed 6 bases, with 21 bases lying between them. The CDR3 length is 16 residues. CDR3 loop: CASSPGRADINHGYTF. In nucleotides, the CDR3 is TGCGCCAGCAGCCCAGGGCGCGCGGACATTAATCATGGCTACACCTTC.

The rearrangement joins TRBV6-5 to TRBJ1-1, with 10 positions matching TRBD1. The CDR3 runs to 14 residues. V lost 10 bases, J lost 5 bases, and 10 bases stayed unmatched. Germline CDR1 MNHEY, CDR2 SVGAGI. Here the CDR3 DNA reads TGTGCCACCGACTTTGGGACAGGGGCTACTGAAGCTTTCTTT. This encodes CATDFGTGATEAFF.

This chain connects TRBV2 to TRBJ2-1; 9 nucleotides align to TRBD1. CDR1 is SNHLY, CDR2 FYNNEI, per germline. The CDR3 covers 14 residues. V shed 5 bases, J shed 15 bases, and the junction held 14 bases outside the gene matches. In DNA form, the CDR3 reads TGTGCCAGCAGTACCGGACAGGGGTTGATATCTGCGTTCTTC. It codes for CASSTGQGLISAFF.

The chain joins TRBV21-1 to TRBJ2-1; the listed D gene, TRBD2, was not tested against the DNA. TRBV21-1 is marked as a pseudogene. The CDR3 sequence is 21 residues long. Here the CDR3 reads CASSKVLIETVPKTNNNEQFF. The DNA of the CDR3 is TGTGCCAGCAGCAAAGTTCTGATCGAGACTGTACCGAAGACCAATAACAATGAGCAGTTCTTC.

V is TRBV28 and J is TRBJ2-5, with D unclear. The germline CDR1 and CDR2 sequences are MDHEN and SYDVKM. This CDR3 contains 14 residues. Trimming pared 3 bases from V and 7 bases from J, leaving 15 bases between. This chain's CDR3 is CASSLSGGSATQYF. DNA of the CDR3: TGTGCCAGCAGTTTGTCCGGCGGATCTGCGACCCAGTACTTC.